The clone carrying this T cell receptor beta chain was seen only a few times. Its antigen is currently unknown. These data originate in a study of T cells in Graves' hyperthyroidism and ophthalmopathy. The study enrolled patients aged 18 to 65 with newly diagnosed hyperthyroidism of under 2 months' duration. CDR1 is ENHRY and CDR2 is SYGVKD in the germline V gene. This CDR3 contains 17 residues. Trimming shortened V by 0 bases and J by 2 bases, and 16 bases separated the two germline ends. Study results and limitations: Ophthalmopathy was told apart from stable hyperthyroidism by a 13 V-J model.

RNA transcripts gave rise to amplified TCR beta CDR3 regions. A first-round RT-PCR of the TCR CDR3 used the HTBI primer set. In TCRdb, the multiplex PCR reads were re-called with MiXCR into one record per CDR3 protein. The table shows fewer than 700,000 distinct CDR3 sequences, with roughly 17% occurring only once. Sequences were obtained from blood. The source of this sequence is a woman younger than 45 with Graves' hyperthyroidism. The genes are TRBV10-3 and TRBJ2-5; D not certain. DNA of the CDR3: TGTGCCATCAGTGAGTCGAAAGATGGGCGAGCTCAAGAGACCCAGTACTTC. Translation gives CAISESKDGRAQETQYF.